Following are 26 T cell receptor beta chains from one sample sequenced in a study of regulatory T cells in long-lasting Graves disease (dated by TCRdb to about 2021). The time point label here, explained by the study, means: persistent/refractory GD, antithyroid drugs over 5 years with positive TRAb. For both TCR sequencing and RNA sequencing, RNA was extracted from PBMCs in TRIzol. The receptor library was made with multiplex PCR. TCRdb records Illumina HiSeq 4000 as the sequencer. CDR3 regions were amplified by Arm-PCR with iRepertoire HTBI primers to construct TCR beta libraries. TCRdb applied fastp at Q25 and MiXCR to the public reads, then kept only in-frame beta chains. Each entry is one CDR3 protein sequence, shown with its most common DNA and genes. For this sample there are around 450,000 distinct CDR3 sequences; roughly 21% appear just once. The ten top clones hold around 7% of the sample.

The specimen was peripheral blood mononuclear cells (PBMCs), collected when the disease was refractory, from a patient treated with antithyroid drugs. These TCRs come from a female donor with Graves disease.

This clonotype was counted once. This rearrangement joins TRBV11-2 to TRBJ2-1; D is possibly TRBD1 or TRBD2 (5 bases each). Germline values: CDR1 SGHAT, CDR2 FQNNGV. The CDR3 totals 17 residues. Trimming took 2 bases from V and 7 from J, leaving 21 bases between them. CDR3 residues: CASSLFGVVGELNEQFF. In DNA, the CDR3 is TGTGCCAGCAGCTTATTCGGGGTTGTGGGGGAGCTAAATGAGCAGTTCTTC.

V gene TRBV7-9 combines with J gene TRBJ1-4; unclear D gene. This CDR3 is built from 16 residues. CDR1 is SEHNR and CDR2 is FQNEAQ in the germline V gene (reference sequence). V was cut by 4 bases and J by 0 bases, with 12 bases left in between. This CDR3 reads CASSSAGTATNEKLFF. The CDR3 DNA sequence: TGTGCCAGCAGCTCGGCAGGCACGGCAACTAATGAAAAACTGTTTTTT.

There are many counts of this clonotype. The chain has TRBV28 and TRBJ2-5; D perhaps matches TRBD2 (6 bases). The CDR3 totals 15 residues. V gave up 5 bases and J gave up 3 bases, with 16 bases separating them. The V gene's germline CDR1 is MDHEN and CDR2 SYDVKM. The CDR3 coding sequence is TGTGCCAGCAGTCCGCCGGCGGGGCACGAAGAGACCCAGTACTTC. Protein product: CASSPPAGHEETQYF.

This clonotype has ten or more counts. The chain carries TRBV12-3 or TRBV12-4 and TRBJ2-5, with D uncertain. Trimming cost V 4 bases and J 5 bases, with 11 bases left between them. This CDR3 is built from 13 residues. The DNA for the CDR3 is TGTGCCAGCAGTTACGGTCCTGGGGAGACCCAGTACTTC. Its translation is CASSYGPGETQYF.

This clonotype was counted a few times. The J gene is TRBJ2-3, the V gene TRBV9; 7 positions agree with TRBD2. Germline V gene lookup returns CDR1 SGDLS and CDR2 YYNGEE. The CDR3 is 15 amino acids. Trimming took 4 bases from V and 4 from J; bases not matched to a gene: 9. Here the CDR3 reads CASSTVGGRADTQYF. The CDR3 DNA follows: TGTGCCAGCAGCACGGTGGGAGGGAGGGCAGATACGCAGTATTTT.

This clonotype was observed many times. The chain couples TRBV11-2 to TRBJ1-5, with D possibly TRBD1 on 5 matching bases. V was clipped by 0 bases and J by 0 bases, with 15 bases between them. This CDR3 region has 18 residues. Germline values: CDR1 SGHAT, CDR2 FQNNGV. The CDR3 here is CASSLDNRVRDSNQPQHF. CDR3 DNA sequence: TGTGCCAGCAGCTTAGACAATCGGGTCAGGGATAGCAATCAGCCCCAGCATTTT.

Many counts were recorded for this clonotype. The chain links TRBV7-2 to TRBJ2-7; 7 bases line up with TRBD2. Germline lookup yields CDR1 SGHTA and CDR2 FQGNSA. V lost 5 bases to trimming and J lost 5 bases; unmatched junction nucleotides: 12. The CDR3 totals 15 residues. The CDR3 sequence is CASSPGLDSSDEQYF. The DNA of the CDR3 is TGTGCCAGCAGCCCAGGACTAGATTCCTCGGACGAGCAGTACTTC.

The DNA of the CDR3 is TGTGCCACCAGTGATTTGGTGGGACAGGGAGCCGGGGAGCTGTTTTTT. Translated: CATSDLVGQGAGELFF. V and J are TRBV24-1 and TRBJ2-2, with 9 bases fitting TRBD1. In germline, CDR1 is KGHDR, CDR2 SFDVKD. The CDR3 covers 16 residues. The V gene end was trimmed by 0 bases and the J gene end by 6 bases; junction bases not matched to a gene: 4.

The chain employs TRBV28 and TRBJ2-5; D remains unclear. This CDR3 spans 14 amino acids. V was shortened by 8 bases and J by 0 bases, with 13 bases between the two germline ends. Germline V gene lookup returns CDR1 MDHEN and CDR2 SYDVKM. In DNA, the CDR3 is TGTGCCAGCTCACCACCAAAGTACCAAGAGACCCAGTACTTC. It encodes CASSPPKYQETQYF.

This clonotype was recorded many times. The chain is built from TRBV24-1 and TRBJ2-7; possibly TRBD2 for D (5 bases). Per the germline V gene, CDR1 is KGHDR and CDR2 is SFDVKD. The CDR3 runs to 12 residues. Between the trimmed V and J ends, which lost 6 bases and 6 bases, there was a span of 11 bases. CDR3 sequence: CATSPGIGEQYF. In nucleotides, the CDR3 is TGTGCCACCAGTCCCGGGATCGGCGAGCAGTACTTC.

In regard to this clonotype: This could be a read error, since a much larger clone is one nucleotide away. CDR3 sequence reads: CAISRDPREAYGYTF. CDR3 DNA sequence: TGTGCCATCAGCAGAGATCCCAGGGAGGCCTATGGCTACACCTTC. V usage is TRBV15 and J usage is TRBJ1-2; maybe TRBD1 (5 bases). This CDR3 has 15 residues. Germline assignment: CDR1 LNHNV and CDR2 YYDKDF (reference sequence).

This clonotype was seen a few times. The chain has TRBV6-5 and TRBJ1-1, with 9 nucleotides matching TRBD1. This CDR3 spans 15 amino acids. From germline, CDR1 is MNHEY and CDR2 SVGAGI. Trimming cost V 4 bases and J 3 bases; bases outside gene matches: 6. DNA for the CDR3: TGTGCCAGCAGTTTGGGACAGGGCTCGCACACTGAAGCTTTCTTT. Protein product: CASSLGQGSHTEAFF.

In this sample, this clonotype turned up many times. The CDR3 DNA is TGCAGTGCTGTCAGAGGCTATGGCTACACCTTC. It encodes CSAVRGYGYTF. This rearrangement joins TRBV20-1 to TRBJ1-2; D remains ambiguous. This CDR3 is built from 11 residues. Trimming took 5 bases from V and 4 from J, leaving 8 bases between them. The germline gives CDR1 DFQATT, CDR2 SNEGSKA (reference sequence).

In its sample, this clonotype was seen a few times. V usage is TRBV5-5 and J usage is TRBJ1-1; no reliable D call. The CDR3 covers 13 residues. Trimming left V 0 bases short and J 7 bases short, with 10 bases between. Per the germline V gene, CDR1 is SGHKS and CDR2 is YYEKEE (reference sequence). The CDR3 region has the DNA TGTGCCAGCAGCTTGGAAGGGTTTGATGAAGCTTTCTTT. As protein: CASSLEGFDEAFF.

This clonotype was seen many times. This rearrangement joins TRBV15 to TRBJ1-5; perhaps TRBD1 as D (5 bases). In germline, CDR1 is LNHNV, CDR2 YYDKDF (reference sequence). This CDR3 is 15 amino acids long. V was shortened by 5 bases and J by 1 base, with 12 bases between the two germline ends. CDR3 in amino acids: CATSLGAASNQPQHF. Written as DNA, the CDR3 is TGTGCCACCAGCCTAGGGGCAGCAAGCAATCAGCCCCAGCATTTT.

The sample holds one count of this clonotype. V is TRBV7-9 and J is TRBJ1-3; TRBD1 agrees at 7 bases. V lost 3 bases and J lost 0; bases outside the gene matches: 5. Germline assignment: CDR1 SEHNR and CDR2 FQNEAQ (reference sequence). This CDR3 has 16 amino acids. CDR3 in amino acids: CASSFPGTVSGNTIYF. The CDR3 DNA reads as TGTGCCAGCAGCTTCCCCGGGACAGTCTCTGGAAACACCATATATTTT.

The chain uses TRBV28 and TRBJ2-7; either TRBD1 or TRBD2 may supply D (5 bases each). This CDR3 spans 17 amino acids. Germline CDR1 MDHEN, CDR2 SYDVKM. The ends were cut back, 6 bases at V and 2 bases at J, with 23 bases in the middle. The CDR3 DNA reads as TGTGCCAGCAGCCCGAATAGTCGAGGGGCCGCCGCCTACGAGCAGTACTTC. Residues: CASSPNSRGAAAYEQYF.

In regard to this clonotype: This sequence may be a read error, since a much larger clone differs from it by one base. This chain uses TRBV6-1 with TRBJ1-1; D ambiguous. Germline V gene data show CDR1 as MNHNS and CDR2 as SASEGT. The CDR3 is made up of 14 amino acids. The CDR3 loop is CASIPSFKDTGAFF. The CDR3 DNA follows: TGTGCCAGCATCCCCTCTTTTAAAGACACTGGAGCTTTCTTT.

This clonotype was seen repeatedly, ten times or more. The CDR3 reads CASSLAVLRLQETQYF. The CDR3 coding sequence is TGTGCCAGCAGCTTAGCGGTACTCAGACTCCAAGAGACCCAGTACTTC. The chain is built from TRBV7-9 and TRBJ2-5; no definite D call. The ends were cut back, 0 bases at V and 1 base at J, with 12 bases in the middle. The CDR3 totals 16 residues. Per germline, CDR1 SEHNR and CDR2 FQNEAQ (reference sequence).

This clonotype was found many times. CDR3 DNA: TGTGCCAGCAGCTTAGCTAGATATGGCTACACCTTC. It translates to CASSLARYGYTF. J is TRBJ1-2 and V is TRBV7-2; D unclear. The CDR3 extends over 12 amino acids. Germline V gives CDR1 SGHTA, CDR2 FQGNSA. The V and J ends lost 0 bases and 5 bases respectively, with 4 bases between them.

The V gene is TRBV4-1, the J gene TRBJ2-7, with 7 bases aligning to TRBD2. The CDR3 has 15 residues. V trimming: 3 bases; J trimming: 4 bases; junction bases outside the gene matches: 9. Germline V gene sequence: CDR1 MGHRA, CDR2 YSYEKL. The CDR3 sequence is CASSHIVRGIYEQYF. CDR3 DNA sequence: TGCGCCAGCAGCCATATAGTGCGGGGGATTTACGAGCAGTACTTC.

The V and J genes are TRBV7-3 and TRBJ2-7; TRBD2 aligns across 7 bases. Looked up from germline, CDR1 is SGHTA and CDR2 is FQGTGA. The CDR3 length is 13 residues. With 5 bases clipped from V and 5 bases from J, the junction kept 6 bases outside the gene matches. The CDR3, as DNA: TGTGCCAGCAGCCCCAGGGAGGGAGACGAGCAGTACTTC. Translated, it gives CASSPREGDEQYF.

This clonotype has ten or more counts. The CDR3 DNA reads TGTGCCAGCTATCAGGGGGACCCTGGGGGGCGAGAGACCCAGTACTTC. Translating gives CASYQGDPGGRETQYF. The V gene is TRBV28, the J gene TRBJ2-5, with D perhaps TRBD1 (7 bases). The CDR3 spans 16 residues. The germline gives CDR1 MDHEN, CDR2 SYDVKM. The V end lost 8 bases, the J end lost 4 bases, and 23 bases lay between the germline ends.

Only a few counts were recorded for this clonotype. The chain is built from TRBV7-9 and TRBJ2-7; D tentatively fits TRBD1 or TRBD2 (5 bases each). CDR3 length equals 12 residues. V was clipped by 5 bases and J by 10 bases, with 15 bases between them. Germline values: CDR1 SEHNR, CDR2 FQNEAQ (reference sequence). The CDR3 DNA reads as TGTGCCAGCAGCAGAGGGGTGGGGTCCCAGTACTTC. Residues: CASSRGVGSQYF.

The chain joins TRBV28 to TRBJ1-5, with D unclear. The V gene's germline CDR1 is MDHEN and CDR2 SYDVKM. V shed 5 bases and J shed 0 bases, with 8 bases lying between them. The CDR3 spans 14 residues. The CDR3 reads CASSTQNSNQPQHF. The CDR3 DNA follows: TGTGCCAGCAGTACCCAGAATAGCAATCAGCCCCAGCATTTT.

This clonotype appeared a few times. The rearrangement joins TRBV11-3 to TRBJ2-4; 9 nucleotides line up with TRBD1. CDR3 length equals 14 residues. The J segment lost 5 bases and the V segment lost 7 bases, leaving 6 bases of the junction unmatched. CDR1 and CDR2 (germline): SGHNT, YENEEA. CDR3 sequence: CASNLDRGENIQYF. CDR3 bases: TGTGCCAGCAACCTAGACAGGGGGGAAAACATTCAGTACTTC.